This TCR beta chain was observed in a study of tissue T cells after allogeneic stem cell transplantation. The time point is: mouse harvest day 14 after allogeneic transplant. The graft held 10^6 splenic CD5+ T cells and 10^7 T-cell-depleted bone marrow cells. Per germline, CDR1 SGHND and CDR2 FRSKSL. The CDR3 is 14 amino acids. Trimming cost V 1 base and J 2 bases, with 7 bases left between them. Regarding this clone: The genes are named according to mouse. With the read ending 1 residue before the CDR3 end, the germline J gene is used to fill in that end.

Profiling relied on immunoSEQ multiplex PCR, and the TCRdb table lists in-frame clones only, not all of them. The sample consists of about 4,600 clones, more than 40% of them appearing once. The receptor comes from a female BALB/c mouse given C57BL/6 T cells with graft-versus-host disease after an allogeneic hematopoietic cell transplant. Sequenced input: lymph node tissue. This chain uses TRBV15 with TRBJ2-4; D may match TRBD1 or TRBD2 (5 bases each). The CDR3 reads CASSLGGNQNTLYF. The CDR3 bases that were read are TGTGCCAGCAGTTTAGGGGGGAATCAAAACACCTTGTAC. Together with reference TRBV15 and TRBJ2-4, the CDR3 gives the full variable domain: DAGVTQTPRHEVAEKGQTIILKCEPVSGHNDLFWYRQTKIQGLELLSYFRSKSLMEDGGAFKDRFKAEMLNSSFSTLKIQPTEPKDSAVYLCASSLGGNQNTLYFGAGTRLSVL.